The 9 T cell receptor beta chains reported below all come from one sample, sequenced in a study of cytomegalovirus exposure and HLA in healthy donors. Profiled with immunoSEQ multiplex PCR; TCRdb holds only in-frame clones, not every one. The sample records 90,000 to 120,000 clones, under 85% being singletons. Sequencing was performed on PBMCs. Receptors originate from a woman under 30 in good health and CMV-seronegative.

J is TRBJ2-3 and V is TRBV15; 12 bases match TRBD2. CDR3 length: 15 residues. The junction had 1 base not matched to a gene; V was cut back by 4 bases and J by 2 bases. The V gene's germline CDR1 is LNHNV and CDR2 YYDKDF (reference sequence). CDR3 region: CATSTSGGATDTQYF. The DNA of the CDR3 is TGTGCCACCAGCACTAGCGGGGGGGCCACAGATACGCAGTATTTT.

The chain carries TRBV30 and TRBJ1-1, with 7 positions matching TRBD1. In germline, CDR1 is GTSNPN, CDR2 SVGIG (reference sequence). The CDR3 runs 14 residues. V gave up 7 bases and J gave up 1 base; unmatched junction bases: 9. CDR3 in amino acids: CASPRGDRNTEAFF. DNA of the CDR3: TGTGCCTCTCCAAGAGGGGACAGGAACACTGAAGCTTTCTTT.

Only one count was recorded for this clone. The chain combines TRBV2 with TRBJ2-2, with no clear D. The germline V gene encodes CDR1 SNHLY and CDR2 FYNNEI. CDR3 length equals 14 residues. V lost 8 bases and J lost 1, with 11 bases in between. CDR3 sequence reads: CASSTELNTGELFF. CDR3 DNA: TGTGCCAGCTCCACAGAACTGAACACCGGGGAGCTGTTTTTT.

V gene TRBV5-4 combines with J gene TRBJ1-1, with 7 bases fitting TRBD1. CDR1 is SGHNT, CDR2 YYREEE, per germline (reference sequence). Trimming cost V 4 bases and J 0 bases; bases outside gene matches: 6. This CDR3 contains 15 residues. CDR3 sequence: CASSGGGTVNTEAFF. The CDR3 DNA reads TGTGCCAGCAGCGGGGGCGGGACAGTGAACACTGAAGCTTTCTTT.

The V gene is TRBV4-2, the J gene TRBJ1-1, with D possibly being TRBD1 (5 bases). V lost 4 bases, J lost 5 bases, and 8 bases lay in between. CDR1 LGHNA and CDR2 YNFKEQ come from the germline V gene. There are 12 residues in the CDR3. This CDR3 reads CASSRRGTEAFF. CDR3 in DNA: TGTGCCAGCAGCCGGAGGGGTACTGAAGCTTTCTTT.

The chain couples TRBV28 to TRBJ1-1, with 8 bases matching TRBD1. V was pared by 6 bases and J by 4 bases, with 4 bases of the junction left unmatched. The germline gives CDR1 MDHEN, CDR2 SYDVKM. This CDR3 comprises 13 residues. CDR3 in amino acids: CASRLGQGTEAFF. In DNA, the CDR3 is TGTGCCAGCAGACTCGGACAGGGCACTGAAGCTTTCTTT.

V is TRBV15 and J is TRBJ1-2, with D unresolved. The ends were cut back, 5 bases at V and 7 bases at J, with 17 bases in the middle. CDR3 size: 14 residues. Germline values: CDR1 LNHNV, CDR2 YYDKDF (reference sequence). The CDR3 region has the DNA TGTGCCACCAGCGAGAAGTTGGAGTTTGCTGGCTACACCTTC. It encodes CATSEKLEFAGYTF.

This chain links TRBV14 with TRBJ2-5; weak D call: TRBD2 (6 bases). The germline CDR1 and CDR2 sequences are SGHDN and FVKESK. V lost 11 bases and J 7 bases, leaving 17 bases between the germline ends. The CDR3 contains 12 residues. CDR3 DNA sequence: TGTGCCTCTGGACTACCGGCGGGGACCCAGTACTTC. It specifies CASGLPAGTQYF.

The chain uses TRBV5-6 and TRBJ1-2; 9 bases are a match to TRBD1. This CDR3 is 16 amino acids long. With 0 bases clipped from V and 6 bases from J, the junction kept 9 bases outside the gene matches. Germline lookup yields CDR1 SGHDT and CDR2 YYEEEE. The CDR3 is CASSLAPGGTGHGYTF. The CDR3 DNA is TGTGCCAGCAGCTTGGCCCCTGGGGGGACAGGGCATGGCTACACCTTC.